This TCR beta chain was profiled in a study of tissue T cells after allogeneic stem cell transplantation. The CDR3 covers 15 residues. Germline V gives CDR1 FNHDT, CDR2 SITEND (reference sequence). Trimming took 2 bases from V and 3 from J; bases not matched to a gene: 2. Sequencing of TCRbeta CDR3 at survey depth gave sequences and template counts. Profiled with immunoSEQ multiplex PCR; TCRdb holds only in-frame clones, not every one. The sample lists around 50,000 clones; about 73% were seen once. Notes on this clone: Gene names are mouse gene names. The read terminates 1 residue ahead of where the CDR3 ends, so the germline J gene completes it.

The sequenced sample was sorted cells pooled from one or two spleens. The V and J genes are TRBV19 and TRBJ1-4, with 9 nucleotides matching TRBD1. The sequence came from a pool of C57BL/6 mice in good health. The CDR3 is CASSIGTGPNERLFF. Incomplete CDR3 DNA: TGTGCCAGCAGTATCGGGACAGGGCCCAACGAAAGATTATTT.